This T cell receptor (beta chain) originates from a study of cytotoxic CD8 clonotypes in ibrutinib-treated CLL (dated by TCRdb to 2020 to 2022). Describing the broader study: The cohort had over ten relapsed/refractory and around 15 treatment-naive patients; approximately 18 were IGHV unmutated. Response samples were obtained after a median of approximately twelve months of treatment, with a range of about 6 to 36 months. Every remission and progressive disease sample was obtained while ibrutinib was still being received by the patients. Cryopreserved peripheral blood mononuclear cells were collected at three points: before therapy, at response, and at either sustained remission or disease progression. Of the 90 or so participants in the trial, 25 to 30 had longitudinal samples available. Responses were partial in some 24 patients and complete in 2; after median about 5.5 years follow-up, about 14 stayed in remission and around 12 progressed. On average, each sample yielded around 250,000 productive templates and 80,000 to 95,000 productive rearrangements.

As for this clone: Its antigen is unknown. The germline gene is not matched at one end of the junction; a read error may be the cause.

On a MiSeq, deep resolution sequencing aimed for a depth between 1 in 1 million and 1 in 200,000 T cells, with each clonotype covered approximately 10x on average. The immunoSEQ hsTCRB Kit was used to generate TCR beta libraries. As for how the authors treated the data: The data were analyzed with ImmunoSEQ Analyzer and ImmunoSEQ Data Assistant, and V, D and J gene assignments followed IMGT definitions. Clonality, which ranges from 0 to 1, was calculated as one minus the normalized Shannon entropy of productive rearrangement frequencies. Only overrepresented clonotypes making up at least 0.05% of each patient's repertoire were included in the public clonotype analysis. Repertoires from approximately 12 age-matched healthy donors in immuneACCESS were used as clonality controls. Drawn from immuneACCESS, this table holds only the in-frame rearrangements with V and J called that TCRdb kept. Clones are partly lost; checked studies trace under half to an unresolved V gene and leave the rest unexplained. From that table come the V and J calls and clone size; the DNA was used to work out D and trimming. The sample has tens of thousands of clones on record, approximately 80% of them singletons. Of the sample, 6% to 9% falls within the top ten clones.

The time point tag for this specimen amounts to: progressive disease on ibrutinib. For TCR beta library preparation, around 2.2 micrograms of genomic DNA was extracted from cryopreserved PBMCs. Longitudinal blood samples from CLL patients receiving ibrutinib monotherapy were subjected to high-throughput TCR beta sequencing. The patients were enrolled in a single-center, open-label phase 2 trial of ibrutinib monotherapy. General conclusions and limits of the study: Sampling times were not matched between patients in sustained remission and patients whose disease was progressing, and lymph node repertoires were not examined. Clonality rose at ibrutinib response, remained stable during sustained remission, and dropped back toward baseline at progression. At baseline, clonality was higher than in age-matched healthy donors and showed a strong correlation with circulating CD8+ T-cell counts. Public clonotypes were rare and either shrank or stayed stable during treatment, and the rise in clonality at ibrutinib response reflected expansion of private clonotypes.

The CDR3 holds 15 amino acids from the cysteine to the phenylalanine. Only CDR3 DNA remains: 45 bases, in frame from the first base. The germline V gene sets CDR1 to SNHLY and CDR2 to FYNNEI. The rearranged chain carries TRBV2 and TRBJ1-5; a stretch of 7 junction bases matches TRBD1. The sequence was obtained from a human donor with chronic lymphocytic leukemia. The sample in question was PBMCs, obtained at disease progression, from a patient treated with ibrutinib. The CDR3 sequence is CASREGTVGNQPQHF. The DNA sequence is TGTGCCAGCAGGGAAGGGACAGTTGGCAATCAGCCCCAGCATTTT.